Sequencing of this T cell receptor beta chain was carried out in a study of T cells in localized non-small cell lung cancer (dated by TCRdb to the early 2020s). As for the study more broadly: Comparing tumors with uninvolved tumor-adjacent lungs, the study looked at the T cell repertoires of around 250 patients with early-stage NSCLC. NSCLC patients had a mean age of approximately 72 years, and about 140 were male and about 110 female. The cohort comprised 236 treatment-naïve NSCLC patients with resected, localized lung tumors. What the study reported, not specific to this receptor: A median of 57 of the top 100 tumor clones were detected in paired uninvolved adjacent lung, and some 29 of these tumor clones were also found among the top 100 clones of the paired uninvolved adjacent lung. Higher T cell density in blood was associated with longer overall survival, whereas higher clonality in adjacent lung was associated with shorter survival. Multi-region tumor sequencing was not performed, so intratumor heterogeneity could not be excluded. Since the design was exploratory, TCR variables were selected using unadjusted p-values with no false-discovery rate correction. Uninvolved tumor-adjacent lung showed the highest T cell clonality, higher than tumor, which suggests more focused antigenic responses in the uninvolved tumor-adjacent lung.

A few counts support this clone. This receptor's antigen is unknown. Base qualities are not provided; no much larger clone lies one nucleotide away. TCR beta CDR3 regions were sequenced from DNA using the immunoSEQ Assay. The paper's processing steps were these. T cell density was computed as TCR beta template counts normalized to usable DNA estimated by amplifying housekeeping genes. Richness was estimated using the preseqR package, with extrapolation to 400,000 templates for PBMC samples and to 120,000 templates for tissue samples. Clonality was calculated as one minus Pielou's evenness. Tissue-enriched TCRs were identified through differential abundance testing performed on productive amino-acid clonotypes, with a minimum total count of 5 and an alpha of 0.1. Repertoire overlap between compartments was quantified with the Jaccard Index and Morisita Overlap Index. GLIPH grouped TCR beta CDR3s together with public tetramer-defined viral CDR3s, and a viral motif had to include at least three viral sequences and also show V-gene enrichment. TCRdb retrieved this table from immuneACCESS and kept in-frame rearrangements only. Not all clones are present; in checked studies, unresolved V genes account for under half, and no reason is known for the remainder. D and trimming were read from the DNA, whereas the V and J calls and clone size are those reported in that table. Counted in this sample were approximately 3,300 clones; around 30% of them appeared once. The ten largest account for about 14% of the sample.

At diagnosis, peripheral blood, uninvolved tumor-adjacent lung and tumor were collected and stored as a combination of fresh-frozen and FFPE material. CDR1 and CDR2 are drawn from the germline V gene: KGHSH, LQKENI. From cysteine to phenylalanine, the CDR3 is 15 amino acids long. The only DNA kept is the CDR3, 45 bases in frame from the first base. Cut back by 6 bases and 0 bases, the V and J ends lie 12 bases apart. Recombination joined TRBV18 with TRBJ1-5; TRBD1 is a possible D gene, resting on 6 matching bases. This receptor was identified in a male donor aged 60 or over with stage I lung adenocarcinoma. The source material was lung tumor tissue, sampled before any cancer treatment. The nucleotide sequence reads as follows: TGTGCCAGCTCCCTGGACAGACATAGCAATCAGCCCCAGCATTTT. This gives the protein CASSLDRHSNQPQHF.